The T cell receptor beta chain described here comes from a study of T cell responses to AZD1222 COVID-19 vaccine (dated by TCRdb to about 2021). In the study overall: Because spike-specific TCR depth and breadth did not differ between the two schedules, AZD1222 recipients who got a second dose at roughly 4 weeks were pooled with those who got a second dose at roughly 12 weeks. Enrollment into the trials was organized by age into subgroups of 18-55, 56-69 and 70-plus years, and those subgroups contained approximately 150, 30 and 60 TCR-sequenced participants, respectively. TCR sequencing was performed for 230 to 250 trial participants, of whom roughly 200 were given two doses of AZD1222 and around 25 were given two doses of MenACWY control vaccine. The study at large found these results: Reportedly, almost half of the unique spike-specific TCRs recognized epitopes lying outside the regions that are mutated in the B.1.351 and B.1.1.7 variants. Vaccine-associated CD4 TCRs spanned the whole spike protein, with dominant responses in regions 160-218 and 743-854. Because no samples from the day 14 peak response were available, repertoires could be characterized only after the peak T cell response. In the small 56-69-year group, the increase in depth fell short of significance, most likely because of low power. Conclusions about previously exposed vaccinees are limited because only a handful of AZD1222 recipients were SARS-CoV-2 seropositive at baseline. A significant rise in spike-specific TCR breadth and depth was observed after two AZD1222 doses relative to day 0 and relative to MenACWY recipients. Participants were mostly white British and included more females than males, and it was suggested by the authors that clonal diversity may have been underestimated.

Details on this clone: What antigen it recognizes has not been identified. Per-base qualities were not stored, and no clone one base away is much larger.

The CDR3 regions of human TCRbeta chains were analyzed by immunosequencing. On the study's bioinformatics: Repertoire TCRs were matched against a reference library of SARS-CoV-2-specific TCRs generated with the MIRA antigen-specificity platform. Breadth was defined as the fraction of unique TCRs that were SARS-CoV-2-associated. Depth was defined as the fraction of total T cells that were SARS-CoV-2-associated. Using the MIRA data, each spike-specific TCR was assigned both to the spike region to which the TCR was reactive and to a CD4 or CD8 class. Log10-transformed breadth and depth values were compared by one-way ANOVA with Sidak's multiple comparisons tests. TCRdb took over this immuneACCESS table, retaining in-frame rearrangements with V and J assigned. Such tables are incomplete; in checked studies, under half of the missing clones stem from an unresolved V gene, and the remainder is unexplained. V and J calls and clone size are those listed in that table; D and trimming were worked out from the DNA. The sample profile shows some 130,000 clones; about 93% of them were found once. The ten largest clones capture over 7.5% of the sample.

Reading from cysteine to phenylalanine, the CDR3 counts 16 amino acids. Only the CDR3 DNA is retained, 48 bases long and in frame from the first base. According to the germline V gene (reference sequence), CDR1 reads SEHNR and CDR2 reads FQNEAQ. The trim is 5 bases for V and 3 bases for J, with a gap of 17 bases between the germline ends. In light of the paper, this sample's time point label describes: baseline before first vaccination. Samples from vaccinated people were obtained from the UK trials COV001 and COV002, which included a single-blind randomized controlled phase 2/3 trial of AZD1222 (ChAdOx1 nCoV-19) in healthy adults. For TCRbeta chain sequencing, PBMC samples from trial participants were taken at day 0 and at day 28 after the second dose.

This TCR was sampled from an adult in good health. The sample consisted of peripheral blood, taken on day 0 of AZD1222 vaccination. The rearrangement combines TRBV7-9 with TRBJ1-5; no D segment can be confidently identified. The CDR3 sequence is CASSPPEGSSNQPQHF. The nucleotides are TGTGCCAGCAGCCCGCCCGAGGGCAGCTCCAATCAGCCCCAGCATTTT.